This TCR beta chain was captured by sequencing in a study of cytomegalovirus exposure and HLA in healthy donors. The study's findings and limits: What TCR beta sequences reportedly achieved was accurate prediction of HLA-A and HLA-B alleles in most subjects.

This PCR relied on a set of 60 Vbeta primers and 13 Jbeta primers. Repertoires were generated with immunoSEQ multiplex PCR, while TCRdb's copy carries only in-frame clones and drops some. This table holds about 160,000 clones, 60% to 80% found once. With respect to this clone: Its cognate antigen is unknown.

The clonotype comes from a woman aged 25 to 39 in good health and CMV-seronegative. The sample was PBMCs.

The CDR3 DNA reads as TGTGCCTGGATAAAGGACAACACCTACGAGCAGTACTTC. This sequence encodes CAWIKDNTYEQYF. The rearrangement links TRBV30 to TRBJ2-7; tentatively, D is TRBD1 (5 bases). CDR3 length equals 13 residues. The ends were cut back, 4 bases at V and 2 bases at J, with 12 bases in the middle. Germline V CDR1 and CDR2: GTSNPN, SVGIG (reference sequence).